This passage covers 26 T cell receptor beta chains from one sample sequenced in a study of cytomegalovirus exposure and HLA in healthy donors. 60 Vbeta and 13 Jbeta primers were used in PCR. Assay used: immunoSEQ multiplex PCR; TCRdb lists only in-frame clones, some missing. The table includes approximately 150,000 clones, about three quarters detected once. The specimen sequenced was PBMCs. The receptors originated from a man aged 18 to 30 in good health and CMV-seropositive.

This clone was detected a few times. This rearrangement joins TRBV29-1 to TRBJ1-1; D remains ambiguous. Trimming pared 3 bases from V and 5 bases from J, leaving 7 bases between. This CDR3 comprises 11 residues. From germline, CDR1 is SQVTM and CDR2 ANQGSEA. The CDR3 DNA reads as TGCAGCGTTGATTTCGGGACTGAAGCTTTCTTT. Translation: CSVDFGTEAFF.

The genes are TRBV10-3 and TRBJ1-1; D is unclear. The CDR3 has 15 amino acids. CDR1 ENHRY and CDR2 SYGVKD come from the germline V gene. V was clipped by 6 bases and J by 5 bases, with 19 bases between them. The CDR3 bases are TGTGCCATCAGCAACGATCCGCGTGGAGGGACTGAAGCTTTCTTT. Its protein is CAISNDPRGGTEAFF.

The chain links TRBV18 to TRBJ2-5, with 9 bases fitting TRBD2. The CDR3 loop spans 14 amino acids. The ends lost 5 bases at V and 1 base at J; junction bases unmatched: 2. The germline CDR1 and CDR2 sequences are KGHSH and LQKENI. The CDR3 reads CASSTTSGQETQYF. For the CDR3, the DNA is TGTGCCAGCTCAACGACTAGCGGCCAAGAGACCCAGTACTTC.

V gene TRBV14 combines with J gene TRBJ1-1; D is unclear. Per the germline V gene, CDR1 is SGHDN and CDR2 is FVKESK. V was trimmed by 0 bases and J by 7 bases, leaving 9 bases between them. The CDR3 spans 13 residues. CDR3 nucleotide sequence: TGTGCCAGCAGCCAAGAGTGGTCAGGTGAAGCTTTCTTT. Translating it yields CASSQEWSGEAFF.

The chain couples TRBV27 to TRBJ2-1; TRBD1 matches at 9 bases. Germline CDR1 MNHEY, CDR2 SMNVEV (reference sequence). V was clipped by 0 bases and J by 4 bases; unmatched bases: 7. The CDR3 covers 17 residues. The CDR3 protein is CASSLSAGGQGYNEQFF. CDR3 in DNA: TGTGCCAGCAGTTTATCCGCCGGAGGACAGGGGTACAATGAGCAGTTCTTC.

The chain joins TRBV4-1 to TRBJ2-5, with 8 bases matching TRBD1. The CDR3 is 14 residues long. The germline CDR1 and CDR2 sequences are MGHRA and YSYEKL. The V segment lost 4 bases and the J segment 4 bases; nucleotides outside the gene matches: 5. Here the CDR3 reads CASSRQTGAETQYF. The CDR3 region has the DNA TGCGCCAGCAGCCGACAGACAGGGGCAGAGACCCAGTACTTC.

The chain combines TRBV9 with TRBJ1-1; tentative D call: TRBD1 (5 bases). Trimming took off 3 bases at V and 5 bases at J, with 17 bases between the two ends. CDR3 length equals 15 residues. Germline V gene lookup returns CDR1 SGDLS and CDR2 YYNGEE. The CDR3 DNA follows: TGTGCCAGCAGCGCCCTCAACGGGGGGAGGACTGAAGCTTTCTTT. This encodes CASSALNGGRTEAFF.

The chain is built from TRBV29-1 and TRBJ1-2, with TRBD1 matching over 7 bases. There are 12 residues in the CDR3. Germline CDR1 is SQVTM and CDR2 is ANQGSEA. J lost 8 bases, V lost 7 bases, and 10 bases had no gene match. The CDR3 DNA reads as TGCAGCGCCGGTGACAGGGCTGAGGGCTACACCTTC. Translating it yields CSAGDRAEGYTF.

This clone was found a few times. The gene calls are TRBV28 and TRBJ2-1; 8 bases fit TRBD2. Per the germline V gene, CDR1 is MDHEN and CDR2 is SYDVKM. With V trimmed by 5 bases and J by 3 bases, 6 bases remained unmatched. The length of the CDR3 is 15 residues. In DNA, the CDR3 is TGTGCCAGCAGTCCCGGGAGGGGGGGCTACAATGAGCAGTTCTTC. This gives the protein CASSPGRGGYNEQFF.

Comment on this clone: Sequence at one end of the junction differs from germline and may be a read error. V is TRBV14 and J is TRBJ1-2; 7 bases match TRBD1. Germline loops: CDR1 SGHDN, CDR2 FVKESK. This CDR3 region has 14 residues. The CDR3 DNA reads TGTGCCAGCAGCCAGGAAACAGGGGTTTATGGCTACATCTTC. It translates to CASSQETGVYGYIF.

The J gene is TRBJ1-5, the V gene TRBV19; maybe TRBD1 (6 bases). Trimming took 6 bases from V and 6 from J, leaving 15 bases between them. This CDR3 region has 14 residues. The V gene's germline CDR1 is LNHDA and CDR2 SQIVND (reference sequence). The CDR3 sequence: CASRSQGGGQPQHF. The CDR3 nucleotides read TGTGCCAGTAGGTCCCAGGGAGGGGGTCAGCCCCAGCATTTT.

This clone was detected a few times. The V call is TRBV19, the J call TRBJ2-6; TRBD2 matches at 11 bases. Trimming cost V 2 bases and J 3 bases; bases outside gene matches: 0. The CDR3 consists of 16 residues. The V gene's germline CDR1 is LNHDA and CDR2 SQIVND (reference sequence). CDR3 in amino acids: CASSILAGGGANVLTF. The CDR3 DNA reads as TGTGCCAGTAGTATACTAGCGGGAGGTGGGGCCAACGTCCTGACTTTC.

The V and J genes are TRBV27 and TRBJ2-3, with TRBD1 identical over 7 bases. The V gene's germline CDR1 is MNHEY and CDR2 SMNVEV (reference sequence). The CDR3 is 13 amino acids. Unmatched junction bases numbered 2, after V lost 5 bases and J lost 3 bases. The CDR3 sequence: CASSLGQTDTQYF. CDR3 bases: TGTGCCAGCAGTCTGGGACAGACAGATACGCAGTATTTT.

J is TRBJ2-2 and V is TRBV5-1; no definite D call. V gave up 2 bases and J gave up 7 bases, with 15 bases separating them. Germline V gives CDR1 SGHRS, CDR2 YFSETQ. There are 15 residues in the CDR3. The CDR3 DNA reads TGCGCCAGCAGCTTTGGCCTAGAGGTCGGCGGGGAGCTGTTTTTT. This encodes CASSFGLEVGGELFF. The complete variable domain, with remaining parts taken from reference TRBV5-1 and TRBJ2-2, reads KAGVTQTPRYLIKTRGQQVTLSCSPISGHRSVSWYQQTPGQGLQFLFEYFSETQRNKGNFPGRFSGRQFSNSRSEMNVSTLELGDSALYLCASSFGLEVGGELFFGEGSRLTVL.

The rearrangement uses TRBV19 and TRBJ1-1; 11 bases align to TRBD1. The J segment lost 0 bases and the V segment lost 6 bases, leaving 6 bases of the junction unmatched. The CDR3 runs 16 residues. Germline V gene data show CDR1 as LNHDA and CDR2 as SQIVND (reference sequence). This CDR3 reads CASSGQGAIMNTEAFF. CDR3 nucleotide sequence: TGTGCCAGTAGCGGACAGGGGGCTATAATGAACACTGAAGCTTTCTTT. Full variable domain (rest looked up from reference TRBV19 and TRBJ1-1): DGGITQSPKYLFRKEGQNVTLSCEQNLNHDAMYWYRQDPGQGLRLIYYSQIVNDFQKGDIAEGYSVSREKKESFPLTVTSAQKNPTAFYLCASSGQGAIMNTEAFFGQGTRLTVV.

The chain joins TRBV30 to TRBJ1-6, with a possible D match to TRBD1 (6 bases). V was trimmed by 0 bases and J by 1 base, leaving 7 bases between them. This CDR3 comprises 15 residues. Germline CDR1 is GTSNPN and CDR2 is SVGIG (reference sequence). The CDR3 region is CAWSVGQSYNSPLHF. CDR3 coding DNA: TGTGCCTGGAGTGTAGGACAGTCCTATAATTCACCCCTCCACTTT.

This clone has just one count. This chain uses TRBV2 with TRBJ1-4; a possible D gene is TRBD1 (6 bases). CDR1 and CDR2 from the germline V gene are SNHLY and FYNNEI. CDR3 length: 15 residues. V lost 4 bases and J lost 2, with 11 bases in between. CDR3: CASSAQGQTNEKLFF. CDR3 in DNA: TGTGCCAGCAGTGCCCAAGGACAGACTAATGAAAAACTGTTTTTT.

This clone was observed many times. The chain carries TRBV7-8 and TRBJ2-3; 11 bases agree with TRBD2. This CDR3 is 16 amino acids long. Per germline, CDR1 SGHVS and CDR2 FQNEAQ. V gave up 5 bases and J gave up 0 bases; unmatched junction bases: 4. The chain's CDR3 is CASSLRTSGSTDTQYF. The CDR3, as DNA: TGTGCCAGCAGCCTCAGGACTAGCGGGAGCACAGATACGCAGTATTTT.

The gene calls are TRBV27 and TRBJ1-5; 11 positions agree with TRBD1. Germline CDR1 is MNHEY and CDR2 is SMNVEV (reference sequence). This CDR3 is built from 18 residues. V trimming: 4 bases; J trimming: 2 bases; junction bases outside the gene matches: 10. The CDR3 sequence is CASSSWGTGGSGNQPQHF. CDR3 in DNA: TGTGCCAGCAGTTCCTGGGGGACAGGGGGATCGGGCAATCAGCCCCAGCATTTT.

This clone was detected only once. This chain joins TRBV2 and TRBJ2-3; TRBD2 matches 7 bases. V dropped 5 bases and J dropped 4; count of bases not matched to a gene: 12. The germline V gene has CDR1 SNHLY and CDR2 FYNNEI. The CDR3 length is 16 residues. CDR3 region: CASSLGGGPSADTQYF. The CDR3 nucleotides are TGTGCCAGCAGTCTGGGCGGGGGTCCCAGCGCAGATACGCAGTATTTT.

The chain links TRBV4-2 to TRBJ1-1; D might be TRBD1 (5 bases). The CDR3 runs 13 residues. Germline CDR1 is LGHNA and CDR2 is YNFKEQ. Trimming removed 4 bases at V and 1 base at J, with 7 bases between. The CDR3: CASSPTANTEAFF. The CDR3 DNA follows: TGTGCCAGCAGCCCGACAGCGAACACTGAAGCTTTCTTT.

This chain uses TRBV5-6 with TRBJ1-2; weak D call: TRBD1 (6 bases). The CDR3 has 16 amino acids. The germline V gene has CDR1 SGHDT and CDR2 YYEEEE. V lost 3 bases, J lost 2 bases, and 17 bases lay in between. As DNA, the CDR3 is TGTGCCAGCAGCTGGACAACAGGGAATTTAAACTATGGCTACACCTTC. Residues: CASSWTTGNLNYGYTF.

The chain has TRBV19 and TRBJ1-5; tentative D call: TRBD1 (5 bases). The CDR3 covers 15 residues. Between the trimmed V and J ends, which lost 0 bases and 5 bases, there was a span of 11 bases. Germline CDR1 and CDR2: LNHDA and SQIVND (reference sequence). This chain's CDR3 is CASSIDFGAYQPQHF. DNA for the CDR3: TGTGCCAGTAGTATAGATTTTGGGGCCTATCAGCCCCAGCATTTT.

The genes are TRBV5-6 and TRBJ1-5; D might be TRBD1 (5 bases). The germline V and J ends were trimmed by 0 bases and 5 bases, with 9 bases remaining between them. The CDR3 is 14 residues long. In germline, CDR1 is SGHDT, CDR2 YYEEEE. This CDR3 reads CASSLAGGDQPQHF. DNA of the CDR3: TGTGCCAGCAGCTTGGCTGGGGGGGATCAGCCCCAGCATTTT.

This sequence joins TRBV4-1 and TRBJ2-7, with TRBD2 matching 8 bases. Germline V lookup: CDR1 MGHRA, CDR2 YSYEKL. CDR3 length: 15 amino acids. V lost 1 base to trimming and J lost 4 bases; unmatched junction nucleotides: 6. In DNA form, the CDR3 reads TGCGCCAGCAGCCAAGTGAGCGGGAGCCGTTACGAGCAGTACGTC. It translates to CASSQVSGSRYEQYV.

Only a few counts were recorded for this clone. The chain uses TRBV6-6 and TRBJ2-1; D is perhaps TRBD1 (5 bases). The germline gives CDR1 MNHNY, CDR2 SVGAGI (reference sequence). Trimming left V 6 bases short and J 5 bases short, with 17 bases between. The CDR3 is made up of 15 amino acids. CDR3 region: CASSLRKGLNNEQFF. CDR3 DNA: TGTGCCAGCAGCCTTAGAAAGGGGCTAAACAATGAGCAGTTCTTC.